The 8 T cell receptor beta chains listed next were all sequenced from one sample in a study of PD-1 blockade in mismatch repair-deficient tumors (dated by TCRdb to about 2017). Library construction relied on the immunoSEQ multiplex PCR assay. TCRdb holds this immuneACCESS table with in-frame rearrangements only. Some clones are missing; in checked studies, unresolved V genes explain under half, and the rest has no known cause. The sample table lists about 68,000 clones, roughly 80% of them with a count of one. The top ten constitute roughly 5.5% of the sample. The source was peripheral blood, collected 2 weeks after starting pembrolizumab. These receptor sequences come from an adult with mismatch repair-deficient cancer.

This chain joins TRBV5-1 and TRBJ1-1; 8 positions agree with TRBD1. The junction had 3 bases not matched to a gene; V was cut back by 4 bases and J by 4 bases. The CDR3 totals 13 residues. Germline V gives CDR1 SGHRS, CDR2 YFSETQ. The CDR3 DNA is TGCGCCAGCAGCCAGGGACAGGCCACTGAAGCTTTCTTT. Translating gives CASSQGQATEAFF.

The CDR3 here is CASSRDTSGRAYEQYF. For the CDR3, the DNA is TGCGCCAGCAGCCGGGATACTAGCGGGAGGGCCTACGAGCAGTACTTC. The rearrangement joins TRBV4-1 to TRBJ2-7; 13 nucleotides line up with TRBD2. Trimming took 4 bases from V and 2 from J; bases not matched to a gene: 5. Per the germline V gene, CDR1 is MGHRA and CDR2 is YSYEKL. CDR3 length: 16 residues.

The chain links TRBV18 to TRBJ2-4, with D hard to call. With 6 bases removed from V and 7 bases from J, the gap between germline ends came to 13 bases. The CDR3 contains 13 residues. CDR1 and CDR2 from the germline V gene are KGHSH and LQKENI. CDR3 amino acids: CASSSGTGNIQYF. CDR3 coding DNA: TGTGCCAGCTCCTCCGGAACTGGGAACATTCAGTACTTC.

The gene calls are TRBV27 and TRBJ1-1; a weak D match, TRBD1 (5 bases). V dropped 6 bases and J dropped 5 bases, with 10 bases sitting between them. CDR1 and CDR2 from the germline V gene are MNHEY and SMNVEV (reference sequence). There are 12 residues in the CDR3. CDR3 region: CASRLGQTEAFF. CDR3 DNA: TGTGCCAGCAGACTGGGGCAAACTGAAGCTTTCTTT.

The DNA for the CDR3 is TGTGCCAGTACTCCCTCCGCGGGAGGTATCTGGTACGAGCAGTACTTC. Translated, it gives CASTPSAGGIWYEQYF. The V call is TRBV19, the J call TRBJ2-7, with 8 bases aligning to TRBD2. Germline assignment: CDR1 LNHDA and CDR2 SQIVND (reference sequence). This CDR3 has 16 amino acids. The J segment lost 4 bases and the V segment lost 7 bases, leaving 15 bases of the junction unmatched.

This chain links TRBV6-6 with TRBJ2-7; D is ambiguous. Germline lookup yields CDR1 MNHNY and CDR2 SVGAGI (reference sequence). The CDR3 loop spans 12 amino acids. V shed 5 bases and J shed 9 bases, with 14 bases lying between them. The CDR3 is CASSGMSLGQYF. CDR3 DNA: TGTGCCAGCAGTGGGATGTCCTTGGGGCAGTACTTC.

The chain uses TRBV9 and TRBJ1-5; TRBD1 agrees at 8 bases. V dropped 3 bases and J dropped 6; count of bases not matched to a gene: 14. The CDR3 length is 17 residues. Germline V CDR1 and CDR2: SGDLS, YYNGEE. The CDR3 nucleotides are TGTGCCAGCAGCGGTGGACAGGGAGTTGGTTCGGGTCAGCCCCAGCATTTT. It encodes CASSGGQGVGSGQPQHF.

This clone was picked up a small number of times. The rearrangement links TRBV5-4 to TRBJ2-7; maybe TRBD2 (6 bases). Germline V CDR1 and CDR2: SGHNT, YYREEE (reference sequence). V lost 0 bases, J lost 3 bases, and 10 bases lay in between. The CDR3 contains 14 residues. CDR3 in DNA: TGTGCCAGCAGCTTGGCGGGAGTGGGCTACGAGCAGTACTTC. As protein: CASSLAGVGYEQYF.